Following are 13 T cell receptor beta chains from one sample sequenced in a study of T cells in Graves' hyperthyroidism and ophthalmopathy. Amplified TCR beta CDR3 regions came from RNA transcripts. HTBI primers were used for first-round RT-PCR of the TCR CDR3. TCRdb itself ran the multiplex PCR reads through MiXCR, one entry per CDR3 protein. This sample carries over 300,000 distinct CDR3 sequences, over 11% of them seen once, and the ten largest clones take 11%. Sequencing input: blood. The receptor set was obtained from a woman aged 55-75 years with Graves' hyperthyroidism.

This clonotype was recorded at least ten times. V gene TRBV29-1 combines with J gene TRBJ2-3; 9 bases are a match to TRBD2. This CDR3 region has 14 residues. V dropped 3 bases and J dropped 6; count of bases not matched to a gene: 7. Germline values: CDR1 SQVTM, CDR2 ANQGSEA. The CDR3 here is CSVDASGMVDTQYF. Written as DNA, the CDR3 is TGCAGCGTTGACGCTAGCGGGATGGTGGATACGCAGTATTTT.

The genes are TRBV12-3 or TRBV12-4 and TRBJ1-2; 12 bases line up with TRBD1. V trimming: 8 bases; J trimming: 4 bases; junction bases outside the gene matches: 5. The CDR3 is 14 residues long. CDR3 in DNA: TGTGCCAGCGGGACAGGGGGCTACGGCTATGGCTACACCTTC. It translates to CASGTGGYGYGYTF.

This chain connects TRBV4-2 to TRBJ2-5; D is possibly TRBD1 (5 bases). Trimming took 1 base from V and 5 from J, leaving 17 bases between them. The CDR3 spans 16 residues. In germline, CDR1 is LGHNA, CDR2 YNFKEQ. The CDR3, as DNA: TGTGCCAGCAGCCAAGGGGCGAGATTAGGGGCGGAGACCCAGTACTTC. Protein: CASSQGARLGAETQYF.

Ten or more counts support this clonotype. The V and J genes are TRBV30 and TRBJ2-5; tentatively, D is TRBD1 or TRBD2 (5 bases each). Germline lookup yields CDR1 GTSNPN and CDR2 SVGIG (reference sequence). This CDR3 spans 14 amino acids. V lost 2 bases to trimming and J lost 5 bases, with 15 bases between them. The CDR3, as DNA: TGTGCCTGGAGTTCTGGGGGATTAAGGGAGACCCAGTACTTC. Protein: CAWSSGGLRETQYF.

This clonotype was found many times. The rearrangement links TRBV18 to TRBJ2-1; D ambiguous. V lost 2 bases and J 4 bases, leaving 9 bases between the germline ends. CDR1 is KGHSH, CDR2 LQKENI, per germline. This CDR3 spans 14 amino acids. This CDR3 reads CASSPNGQYNEQFF. DNA for the CDR3: TGTGCCAGCTCACCAAACGGCCAGTACAATGAGCAGTTCTTC. The full variable domain, completed using reference TRBV18 and TRBJ2-1, is NAGVMQNPRHLVRRRGQEARLRCSPMKGHSHVYWYRQLPEEGLKFMVYLQKENIIDESGMPKERFSAEFPKEGPSILRIQQVVRGDSAAYFCASSPNGQYNEQFFGPGTRLTVL.

The J gene is TRBJ2-1, the V gene TRBV7-3; D not certain. V was cut by 5 bases and J by 3 bases, with 14 bases left in between. The germline CDR1 and CDR2 sequences are SGHTA and FQGTGA. CDR3 size: 15 residues. In DNA form, the CDR3 reads TGTGCCAGCAGCCCAGTGGGCGTTCACTACAATGAGCAGTTCTTC. It is translated as CASSPVGVHYNEQFF.

This clonotype was observed at least ten times. The chain combines TRBV6-1 with TRBJ1-5; D remains ambiguous. The germline V and J ends were trimmed by 8 bases and 1 base, with 18 bases remaining between them. There are 16 residues in the CDR3. Germline values: CDR1 MNHNS, CDR2 SASEGT. This CDR3 reads CASVKIMGQSNQPQHF. The CDR3 DNA sequence: TGTGCCAGCGTGAAAATAATGGGTCAGAGCAATCAGCCCCAGCATTTT.

This clonotype was picked up many times. The chain links TRBV11-3 to TRBJ2-3; D not certain. V dropped 5 bases and J dropped 6 bases, with 12 bases sitting between them. The CDR3 contains 13 residues. Germline loops: CDR1 SGHNT, CDR2 YENEEA. DNA of the CDR3: TGTGCCAGCAGCCTGGAAGAGGAGGATACGCAGTATTTT. Protein: CASSLEEEDTQYF.

The chain recombines TRBV19 with TRBJ2-2; TRBD1 aligns across 11 bases. The V gene's germline CDR1 is LNHDA and CDR2 SQIVND (reference sequence). With 5 bases clipped from V and 7 bases from J, the junction kept 6 bases outside the gene matches. The CDR3 loop spans 15 amino acids. CDR3 loop: CASSSRDRGFGELFF. CDR3 sequence (DNA): TGTGCCAGTAGTTCCCGGGACAGGGGGTTCGGGGAGCTGTTTTTT. The variable domain in full, with the rest retrieved from reference TRBV19 and TRBJ2-2, is DGGITQSPKYLFRKEGQNVTLSCEQNLNHDAMYWYRQDPGQGLRLIYYSQIVNDFQKGDIAEGYSVSREKKESFPLTVTSAQKNPTAFYLCASSSRDRGFGELFFGEGSRLTVL.

The rearrangement links TRBV5-6 to TRBJ1-2; 9 nucleotides match TRBD1. CDR3 size: 16 residues. Germline CDR1 is SGHDT and CDR2 is YYEEEE. The V and J ends lost 4 bases and 3 bases, in that order; junction bases with no gene match: 10. DNA of the CDR3: TGTGCCAGCAGCCCCACTGGACAGGGGAAGTACTATGGCTACACCTTC. This gives the protein CASSPTGQGKYYGYTF.

Points on this clonotype: A much larger clone sits a single nucleotide away, making a read error possible. The gene calls are TRBV18 and TRBJ1-3; D not resolved. The germline V gene has CDR1 KGHSH and CDR2 LQKENI. This CDR3 contains 12 residues. In DNA, the CDR3 is TGTGCCCGCTCACCAGAAGGAAACACCATATATTTT. It is translated as CARSPEGNTIYF.

This clonotype was counted many times. The CDR3, as DNA: TGCGCCAGCAGAAGACAGGGCGCAGATACGCAGTATTTT. Translation: CASRRQGADTQYF. The genes are TRBV5-1 and TRBJ2-3; 7 nucleotides align to TRBD1. Germline values: CDR1 SGHRS, CDR2 YFSETQ. The V gene end was trimmed by 5 bases and the J gene end by 4 bases; junction bases not matched to a gene: 4. This CDR3 spans 13 amino acids.

As regards this clonotype: Being one base from a much bigger clone, this may be a read error. The rearrangement links TRBV5-5 to TRBJ2-2; either TRBD1 or TRBD2 may fit D (5 bases each). The germline V gene encodes CDR1 SGHKS and CDR2 YYEKEE (reference sequence). Trimming shortened V by 0 bases and J by 4 bases, and 10 bases separated the two germline ends. The length of the CDR3 is 15 residues. CDR3 coding DNA: TGTGCCAGCAGCTTGGCGGCAGGGACCACCGGGGAGCTGTTTTTT. This sequence encodes CASSLAAGTTGELFF. Full variable domain (outside the CDR3, taken from reference TRBV5-5 and TRBJ2-2): DAGVTQSPTHLIKTRGQQVTLRCSPISGHKSVSWYQQVLGQGPQFIFQYYEKEERGRGNFPDRFSARQFPNYSSELNVNALLLGDSALYLCASSLAAGTTGELFFGEGSRLTVL.